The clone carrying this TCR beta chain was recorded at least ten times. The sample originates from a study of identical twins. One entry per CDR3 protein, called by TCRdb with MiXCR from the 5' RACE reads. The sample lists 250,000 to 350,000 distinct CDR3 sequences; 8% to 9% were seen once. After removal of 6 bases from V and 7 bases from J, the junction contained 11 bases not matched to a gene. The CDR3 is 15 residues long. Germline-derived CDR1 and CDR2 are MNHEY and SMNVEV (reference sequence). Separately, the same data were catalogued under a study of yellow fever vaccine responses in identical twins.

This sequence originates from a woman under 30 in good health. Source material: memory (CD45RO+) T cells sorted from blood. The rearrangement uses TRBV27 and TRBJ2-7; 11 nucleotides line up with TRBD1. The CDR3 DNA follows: TGTGCCAGCAGCAAAGGGGGGACAGGGGGTGGAGAGCAGTACGTC. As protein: CASSKGGTGGGEQYV.